This TCR beta chain appears in the sequencing data of a study of T cell responses to AZD1222 COVID-19 vaccine. Repertoires were generated with immunoSEQ multiplex PCR, while TCRdb's copy carries only in-frame clones and drops some. Of some 150,000 clones listed, around 91% are singletons. As concerns this clone: Its antigen is unidentified.

V lost 1 base, J lost 6 bases, and 10 bases lay in between. The CDR3 spans 15 residues. The V gene's germline CDR1 is LGHNA and CDR2 YSLEER. The study, taken as a whole, reports: The number of AZD1222 recipients seropositive at baseline was only 6 or 7.

This chain connects TRBV4-3 to TRBJ1-6; D unresolved. This TCR derives from an adult in good health. Here the sequenced sample was peripheral blood, taken on day 0 of AZD1222 vaccination. The CDR3 sequence: CASSQAGGGNSPLHF. In DNA, the CDR3 is TGCGCCAGCAGCCAAGCGGGAGGTGGTAATTCACCCCTCCACTTT.